The 14 T cell receptor beta chains below all came from one sample that was sequenced in a study of long-term antiretroviral therapy in people with HIV. immunoSEQ v3.0 was run at survey level. The protocol was immunoSEQ multiplex PCR, while the TCRdb copy is restricted to in-frame clones and leaves out a portion. This sample yields about 39,000 clones, of which about 86% are seen a single time; around 4% belongs to the top ten. The source material was unsorted PBMCs, sampled 1.2 years after starting antiretroviral therapy. These receptors came from a woman in her forties or fifties with HIV.

The rearrangement joins TRBV5-1 to TRBJ1-2; maybe TRBD1 (5 bases). CDR1 and CDR2 (germline): SGHRS, YFSETQ. The CDR3 extends over 13 amino acids. The ends were cut back, 0 bases at V and 4 bases at J, with 7 bases in the middle. The CDR3 loop is CASSLDGTYGYTF. The CDR3 DNA follows: TGCGCCAGCAGCTTGGACGGGACCTATGGCTACACCTTC.

The chain is built from TRBV7-8 and TRBJ2-1, with D perhaps assigned TRBD1 or TRBD2 (6 bases each). Germline CDR1 and CDR2: SGHVS and FQNEAQ. This CDR3 region has 16 residues. V shed 1 base and J shed 8 bases, with 18 bases lying between them. CDR3 coding DNA: TGTGCCAGCAGCTTAGGATCGGGGGCGTCCAGGGATGAGCAGTTCTTC. It codes for CASSLGSGASRDEQFF. Using reference TRBV7-8 and TRBJ2-1 for the parts outside the CDR3, the full variable domain is GAGVSQSPRYKVAKRGQDVALRCDPISGHVSLFWYQQALGQGPEFLTYFQNEAQLDKSGLPSDRFFAERPEGSVSTLKIQRTQQEDSAVYLCASSLGSGASRDEQFFGPGTRLTVL.

The gene calls are TRBV7-3 and TRBJ2-3; D is possibly TRBD1 or TRBD2 (5 bases each). The CDR3 extends over 15 amino acids. The V gene's germline CDR1 is SGHTA and CDR2 FQGTGA. Trimming pared 2 bases from V and 4 bases from J, leaving 13 bases between. CDR3 residues: CASSLGGTTPDTQYF. The CDR3 coding sequence is TGTGCCAGCAGCTTAGGGGGTACAACCCCAGATACGCAGTATTTT. Full variable domain (missing parts from reference TRBV7-3 and TRBJ2-3): GAGVSQTPSNKVTEKGKYVELRCDPISGHTALYWYRQSLGQGPEFLIYFQGTGAADDSGLPNDRFFAVRPEGSVSTLKIQRTERGDSAVYLCASSLGGTTPDTQYFGPGTRLTVL.

A note on this clone: The same CDR3 can be traced to other DNA sequences in this sample. The chain uses TRBV25-1 and TRBJ1-1; 7 nucleotides agree with TRBD1. The CDR3 is 11 residues long. Germline V gives CDR1 MGHDK, CDR2 SYGVNS. J lost 5 bases, V lost 7 bases, and 1 base had no gene match. CDR3 in DNA: TGTGCCAGCAACAGGGGTACTGAAGCTTTCTTT. As protein: CASNRGTEAFF.

This clone was observed a few times. This chain connects TRBV5-1 to TRBJ1-2, with D possibly TRBD1 on 5 matching bases. This CDR3 is built from 12 residues. Trimming took off 6 bases at V and 8 bases at J, with 14 bases between the two ends. The germline gives CDR1 SGHRS, CDR2 YFSETQ. The CDR3 DNA reads TGCGCCAGCACCCTCGGGGCGGGGGGCTACACCTTC. Its protein is CASTLGAGGYTF.

The chain uses TRBV29-1 and TRBJ1-1; no firm D call. Germline loops: CDR1 SQVTM, CDR2 ANQGSEA. Trimming removed 7 bases at V and 1 base at J, with 10 bases between. The CDR3 runs 12 residues. The CDR3 spells CSAPQSNTEAFF. Here the CDR3 DNA reads TGCAGCGCACCCCAGTCGAACACTGAAGCTTTCTTT.

The CDR3 sequence: CASSVGPYRGYEQYF. The CDR3 DNA reads TGTGCCAGCAGCGTAGGGCCCTACAGGGGCTACGAGCAGTACTTC. The chain joins TRBV9 to TRBJ2-7; 7 bases align to TRBD1. Germline assignment: CDR1 SGDLS and CDR2 YYNGEE. Unmatched junction bases numbered 6, after V lost 0 bases and J lost 3 bases. This CDR3 has 15 residues.

DNA for the CDR3: TGTGCCAGCAGCCATTCCGTTGGGAACACTGAAGCTTTCTTT. Protein sequence: CASSHSVGNTEAFF. V is TRBV9 and J is TRBJ1-1, with no clear D. In germline, CDR1 is SGDLS, CDR2 YYNGEE. Trimming removed 4 bases at V and 1 base at J, with 11 bases between. This CDR3 is 14 amino acids long.

The chain carries TRBV4-2 and TRBJ1-3, with 7 bases aligning to TRBD1. The germline V gene encodes CDR1 LGHNA and CDR2 YNFKEQ. The ends lost 3 bases at V and 2 bases at J; junction bases unmatched: 1. This CDR3 comprises 14 residues. CDR3 in amino acids: CASSHQGAGNTIYF. The DNA for the CDR3 is TGTGCCAGCAGCCACCAGGGGGCTGGAAACACCATATATTTT.

J is TRBJ1-2 and V is TRBV30, with 8 bases that match TRBD1. The V gene's germline CDR1 is GTSNPN and CDR2 SVGIG (reference sequence). J gave up 7 bases and V 1 base, and 5 bases lay outside the gene matches. The CDR3 contains 13 residues. The CDR3 coding sequence is TGTGCCTGGAGTGGGACAGGGTTTGGTGGCTACACCTTC. The encoded protein is CAWSGTGFGGYTF.

The rearrangement joins TRBV7-3 to TRBJ2-7; D possibly matches TRBD1 or TRBD2 (5 bases each). V lost 1 base, J lost 6 bases, and 13 bases lay in between. Germline V gives CDR1 SGHTA, CDR2 FQGTGA. CDR3 size: 14 residues. The CDR3 DNA reads as TGTGCCAGCAGCTTAAGAGGGGAACTCAGCGAGCAGTACTTC. It specifies CASSLRGELSEQYF. The whole variable domain, remainder taken from reference TRBV7-3 and TRBJ2-7, is GAGVSQTPSNKVTEKGKYVELRCDPISGHTALYWYRQSLGQGPEFLIYFQGTGAADDSGLPNDRFFAVRPEGSVSTLKIQRTERGDSAVYLCASSLRGELSEQYFGPGTRLTVT.

The chain recombines TRBV7-2 with TRBJ2-7; D is uncertain. V lost 1 base to trimming and J lost 0 bases, with 13 bases between them. This CDR3 has 16 amino acids. Germline-derived CDR1 and CDR2 are SGHTA and FQGNSA. CDR3 in amino acids: CASSLGGPGSSYEQYF. CDR3 nucleotide sequence: TGTGCCAGCAGCTTAGGAGGTCCAGGTTCCTCCTACGAGCAGTACTTC.

This chain connects TRBV7-2 to TRBJ2-1, with D possibly matching TRBD2 (6 bases). Germline V gene sequence: CDR1 SGHTA, CDR2 FQGNSA. CDR3 size: 16 residues. Deletions cut 6 bases from V and 0 bases from J, with 15 bases between. The CDR3 protein is CASSPLLASSYNEQFF. The CDR3 region has the DNA TGTGCCAGCAGTCCTTTACTAGCCTCCTCCTACAATGAGCAGTTCTTC.

Concerning this clone itself: Other DNA sequences in the same sample also yield this CDR3. J is TRBJ2-5 and V is TRBV30; D gene unclear. This CDR3 has 13 amino acids. V dropped 0 bases and J dropped 1 base, with 6 bases sitting between them. CDR1 GTSNPN and CDR2 SVGIG come from the germline V gene (reference sequence). In DNA form, the CDR3 reads TGTGCCTGGAGTGTTGGCATCCAAGAGACCCAGTACTTC. Its protein is CAWSVGIQETQYF. Looking up the rest from reference TRBV30 and TRBJ2-5 gives the full variable domain: SQTIHQWPATLVQPVGSPLSLECTVEGTSNPNLYWYRQAAGRGLQLLFYSVGIGQISSEVPQNLSASRPQDRQFILSSKKLLLSDSGFYLCAWSVGIQETQYFGPGTRLLVL.